A single TCR beta chain is shown here with its context. The record originates from a study of T cell changes during pregnancy in multiple sclerosis. The germline gives CDR1 SGHDT, CDR2 YYEEEE. The CDR3 consists of 15 residues. V was clipped by 0 bases and J by 5 bases; unmatched bases: 5. This table comes from immunoSEQ multiplex PCR, and its TCRdb copy is limited to in-frame clones, with some not included. Of 30,000 to 40,000 clones in the sample, roughly nine tenths were seen once. The chain uses TRBV5-6 and TRBJ2-7; TRBD1 aligns across 10 bases. Specimen: CD4+ T cells from peripheral blood mononuclear cells, collected in the third trimester of pregnancy. This receptor was obtained from a female donor with multiple sclerosis, enrolled in a pregnancy study. DNA for the CDR3: TGTGCCAGCAGCTTGGTTCCGGGACAGGGGAACGAGCAGTACTTC. Translated, it gives CASSLVPGQGNEQYF.